This T cell receptor beta chain is from a study of long-term antiretroviral therapy in people with HIV (dated by TCRdb to between 2020 and 2023). For context, the study as a whole: The earliest samples were collected approximately a decade before the 2015 WHO recommendation for immediate ART, a period when ART was typically delayed until CD4 counts fell. Whether ART initiation and durable HIV suppression were associated with changes in peripheral blood TRB repertoire composition and diversity was tested in a retrospective serial study. From over 25 adults with confirmed HIV infection, the cohort provided under 250 cryopreserved PBMC samples, gathered serially across a mean of around six years (range 1-12). Of the approximately 30 participants with HIV, ten to eleven were female. No cross-contamination during QIAcube processing was seen in test extractions of a monoclonal T-cell line run alongside 33 polyclonal samples.

CDR1 and CDR2, looked up from the germline V gene, are SGHDN and FVKESK. The CDR3 starts with the cysteine, ends with the phenylalanine, and has 14 residues. Only the CDR3 region is kept as DNA, spanning 42 bases read in frame from base 1. Trimming removed 5 bases from V and 1 base from J, leaving 9 bases between the germline ends. On the study overall, not on this receptor specifically: The samples span the years 2004 to 2017, and the ART regimens used may be less effective than current regimens. Compared with controls, HIV repertoires had narrower CDR3 length ranges, and the network structure pointed to an antigen-experienced repertoire that shifted only slightly toward naive after ART. Starting ART was linked to a significant rise in TRB diversity, yet even after long-term ART the diversity remained significantly lower than in transplant donor controls. Because cell numbers in pre-ART samples were limited, unsorted PBMC were profiled instead of sorted CD4+ and CD8+ T cells. Limited PBMC availability meant only the TCR beta chain was sequenced, without alpha chain pairing. Expanded TRB clones identified before ART initiation dominated the repertoire across all time points, though the dominance fluctuated and decreased in many PLHIV after ART. No data were available on ART adherence, viral resistance or therapy changes, limiting inferences about post-ART repertoire changes.

The immunoSEQ hsTCRB v3.0 assay was used at survey level resolution to sequence the TRB variable region. The targeted TRB sequencing depth was roughly 35,000-50,000 T-cell genomes per sample. An Illumina MiSeq with a v3 150-cycle kit was used to sequence the pooled TRB libraries. Per the source publication's procedure: Analysis of repertoires was carried out in R inside a reproducible Nextflow workflow spanning QC, data transformation and analysis. Custom analyses were implemented in LymphoSeq2, an R package for AIRR-Seq data exploration. A handful of samples yielding fewer than 5000 total TRB sequences were excluded, leaving around 190 analyzed HIV repertoires. Among the 200 or so HIV repertoires that were kept, around 60 were collected before ART initiation and roughly 130 were collected after ART initiation. Each repertoire was downsampled to 5000 TRB nucleotide sequences, and summary statistics were averaged across 100 downsampling iterations. TRB sequences were retained for analysis only if CDR3 regions of at least seven amino acids were present. A Shannon entropy-derived clonality score and the Gini coefficient were used to measure diversity. In the repertoire networks, any two of the top 5000 CDR3 amino acid sequences were connected whenever the two sequences differed by an edit distance of one. GLIPH2 predicted antigen specificity groups and MHC restriction for TRB CDR3 amino acid sequences. CDR3 amino acid sequences were matched against VDJdb and McPAS-TCR to flag known CMV, EBV, HIV or tissue antigen associations. Pre-ART, post-ART and control groups were compared with Wilcoxon signed-rank tests and Holm-Bonferroni correction. In TCRdb, the immuneACCESS table is reduced to in-frame sequences with V and J assigned. These tables do not hold every clone; where another copy was compared, an unresolved V gene accounts for under half, and the others remain unexplained. Clone size and V and J calls were adopted from that table, with D and trimming inferred from the DNA. This sample comprises tens of thousands of clones, about 80% of them detected only once. Roughly 18% of the sample rests with the top ten.

Worth noting for this clone: This receptor's antigen is unknown. No base quality values were provided; no much bigger clone lies one nucleotide off.

Participants were included only if at least one PBMC sample before ART initiation and at least two post-ART samples were available. Treatment was received in the United States of America by all participants with HIV. Before DNA extraction, cryopreserved samples of 1-10 million PBMC were thawed and then washed. At the time of the earliest PBMC sample, participants with HIV were aged between roughly 20 and 55 years. PBMC samples were contributed by each participant from 1-4 timepoints before ART initiation and 2-8 timepoints after ART initiation, with a median of 7 samples. For every participant, serial HIV viral load, CD4+ T-cell count, ART history and demographic data were obtained. A Qiagen kit on a QIAcube was used to extract genomic DNA from unsorted PBMC, with samples processed in batches of 12.

The chain is assembled from TRBV14 and TRBJ1-3, with the D gene not confidently named. Sequenced here: unsorted PBMCs, sampled 0.5 years before starting antiretroviral therapy. The TCR was taken from a man aged 40-49 years with HIV. The CDR3 protein sequence reads: CASSKTGSGNTIYF. The base sequence is TGTGCCAGCAGCAAGACGGGGTCTGGAAACACCATATATTTT.